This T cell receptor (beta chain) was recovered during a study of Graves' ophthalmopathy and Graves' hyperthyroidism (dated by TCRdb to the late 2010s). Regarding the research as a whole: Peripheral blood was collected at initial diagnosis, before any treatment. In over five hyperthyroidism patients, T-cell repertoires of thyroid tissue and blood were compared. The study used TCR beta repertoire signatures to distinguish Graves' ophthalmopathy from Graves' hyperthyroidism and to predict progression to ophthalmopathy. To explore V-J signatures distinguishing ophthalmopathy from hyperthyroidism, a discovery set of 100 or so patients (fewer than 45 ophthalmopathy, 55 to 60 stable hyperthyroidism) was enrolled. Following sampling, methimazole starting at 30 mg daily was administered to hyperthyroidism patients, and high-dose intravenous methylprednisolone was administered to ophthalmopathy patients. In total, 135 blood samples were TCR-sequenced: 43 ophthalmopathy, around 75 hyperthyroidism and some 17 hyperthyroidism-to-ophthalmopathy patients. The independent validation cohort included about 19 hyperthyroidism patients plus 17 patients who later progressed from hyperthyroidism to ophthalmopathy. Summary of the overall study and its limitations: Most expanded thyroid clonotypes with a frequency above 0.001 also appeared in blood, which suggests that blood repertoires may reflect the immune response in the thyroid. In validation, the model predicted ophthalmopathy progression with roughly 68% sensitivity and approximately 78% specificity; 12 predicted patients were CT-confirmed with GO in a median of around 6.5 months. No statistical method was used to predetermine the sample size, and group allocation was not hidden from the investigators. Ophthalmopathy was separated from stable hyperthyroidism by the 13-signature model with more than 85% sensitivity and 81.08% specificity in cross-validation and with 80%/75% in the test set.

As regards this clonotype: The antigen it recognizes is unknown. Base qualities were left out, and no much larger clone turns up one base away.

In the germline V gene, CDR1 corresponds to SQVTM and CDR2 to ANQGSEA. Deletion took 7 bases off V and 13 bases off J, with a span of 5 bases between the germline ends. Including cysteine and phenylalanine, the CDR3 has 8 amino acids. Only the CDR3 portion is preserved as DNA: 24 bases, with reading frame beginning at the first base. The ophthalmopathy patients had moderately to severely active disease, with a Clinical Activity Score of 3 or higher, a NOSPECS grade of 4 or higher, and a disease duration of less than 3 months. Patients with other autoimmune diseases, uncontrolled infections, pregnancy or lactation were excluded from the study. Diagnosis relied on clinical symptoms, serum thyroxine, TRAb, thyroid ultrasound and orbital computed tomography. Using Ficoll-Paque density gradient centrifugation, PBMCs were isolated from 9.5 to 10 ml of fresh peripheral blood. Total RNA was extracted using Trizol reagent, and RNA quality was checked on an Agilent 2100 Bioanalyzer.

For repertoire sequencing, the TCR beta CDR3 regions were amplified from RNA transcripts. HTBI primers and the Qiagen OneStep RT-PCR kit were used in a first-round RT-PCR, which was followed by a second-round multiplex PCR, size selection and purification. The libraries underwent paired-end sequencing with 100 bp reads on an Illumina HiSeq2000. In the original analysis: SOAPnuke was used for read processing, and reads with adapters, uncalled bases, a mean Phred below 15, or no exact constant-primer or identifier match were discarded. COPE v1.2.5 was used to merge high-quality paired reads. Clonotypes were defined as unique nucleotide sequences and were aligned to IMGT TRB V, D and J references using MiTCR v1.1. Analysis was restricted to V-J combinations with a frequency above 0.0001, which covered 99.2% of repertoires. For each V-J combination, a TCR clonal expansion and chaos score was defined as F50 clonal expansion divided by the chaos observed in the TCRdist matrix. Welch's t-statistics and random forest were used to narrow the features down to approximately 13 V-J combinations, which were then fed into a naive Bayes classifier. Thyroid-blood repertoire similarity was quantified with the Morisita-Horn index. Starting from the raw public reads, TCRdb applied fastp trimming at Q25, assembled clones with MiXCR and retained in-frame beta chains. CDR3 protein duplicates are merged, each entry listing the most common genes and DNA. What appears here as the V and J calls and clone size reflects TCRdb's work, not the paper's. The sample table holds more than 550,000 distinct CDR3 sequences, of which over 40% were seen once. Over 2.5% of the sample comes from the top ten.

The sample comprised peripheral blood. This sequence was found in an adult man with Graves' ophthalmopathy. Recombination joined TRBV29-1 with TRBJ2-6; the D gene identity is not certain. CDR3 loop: CSAKVLTF. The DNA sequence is TGCAGCGCTAAGGTCCTGACTTTC.